A single sample is the source of the 9 T cell receptor beta chains below, sequenced in a study of T-cell memory formation after mild COVID-19. TCRdb reanalysed the 5' RACE reads using MiXCR and keeps one entry per CDR3 protein. This table holds some 120,000 distinct CDR3 sequences, more than 15% found once. The sequenced sample was PBMCs or a T cell subset sorted from them (not recorded which). These receptor sequences come from an adult woman who had mild COVID-19 (a few samples of this study predate the infection). Cell type and time point are not known.

The rearrangement joins TRBV5-5 to TRBJ2-3; TRBD2 agrees at 8 bases. J gave up 2 bases and V 2 bases, and 7 bases lay outside the gene matches. Germline V gene sequence: CDR1 SGHKS, CDR2 YYEKEE (reference sequence). CDR3 length equals 16 residues. In DNA, the CDR3 is TGTGCCAGCAGCTTTTTAGCGGGGTTCAACACAGATACGCAGTATTTT. Translation: CASSFLAGFNTDTQYF.

This clonotype was counted only a few times. This chain uses TRBV7-9 with TRBJ2-7, with D possibly being TRBD1 (6 bases). Trimming left V 11 bases short and J 0 bases short, with 17 bases between. The CDR3 runs 14 residues. Germline V CDR1 and CDR2: SEHNR, FQNEAQ (reference sequence). The CDR3 sequence is CASSNRESSYEQYF. The CDR3, as DNA: TGTGCCTCTTCCAACAGGGAGAGCTCCTACGAGCAGTACTTC.

This clonotype has a handful of counts. Germline and junction disagree at one end, which may indicate a read error. The chain links TRBV5-1 to TRBJ2-2; the D is unclear. The germline CDR1 and CDR2 sequences are SGHRS and YFSETQ. The CDR3 has 13 amino acids. The CDR3 nucleotides are TGCGACAGCAGCCCCGTAAGGACCGGGGAGCTGTTTTTT. This encodes CDSSPVRTGELFF. Full variable domain (rest looked up from reference TRBV5-1 and TRBJ2-2): KAGVTQTPRYLIKTRGQQVTLSCSPISGHRSVSWYQQTPGQGLQFLFEYFSETQRNKGNFPGRFSGRQFSNSRSEMNVSTLELGDSALYLCDSSPVRTGELFFGEGSRLTVL.

The table lists this clonotype with a few counts. V usage is TRBV29-1 and J usage is TRBJ1-1; the D gene is possibly TRBD1 (6 bases). The CDR3 sequence is 13 residues long. V gave up 7 bases and J gave up 4 bases, with 16 bases separating them. Looked up from germline, CDR1 is SQVTM and CDR2 is ANQGSEA. CDR3 residues: CSAWDTGSTEAFF. The CDR3 bases are TGCAGCGCCTGGGACACCGGCTCCACTGAAGCTTTCTTT.

The J gene is TRBJ1-1, the V gene TRBV28; D perhaps matches TRBD1 (6 bases). The V and J ends lost 3 bases and 4 bases respectively, with 15 bases between them. The germline V gene has CDR1 MDHEN and CDR2 SYDVKM. The CDR3 is made up of 15 amino acids. In DNA form, the CDR3 reads TGTGCCAGCAGTTTCAGTAGGGGGGTAGGCACTGAAGCTTTCTTT. This gives the protein CASSFSRGVGTEAFF.

The CDR3 DNA sequence: TGTGCCAGCAGCCTAATGGGGTTGGGAGGCTACACCTTC. This translates into CASSLMGLGGYTF. The V call is TRBV7-2, the J call TRBJ1-2; D is ambiguous. CDR3 size: 13 residues. Trimming stripped 5 bases from V and 8 bases from J, with 15 bases between. Germline CDR1 SGHTA, CDR2 FQGNSA.

This clonotype appeared many times. The chain has TRBV4-3 and TRBJ2-1; maybe TRBD2 (6 bases). V dropped 0 bases and J dropped 8 bases, with 23 bases sitting between them. The CDR3 is made up of 18 amino acids. CDR1 LGHNA and CDR2 YSLEER come from the germline V gene. The CDR3 DNA reads as TGCGCCAGCAGCCAAGATAGTAACATCGGGAGTGGTGGGGATGAGCAGTTCTTC. It yields the protein CASSQDSNIGSGGDEQFF.

The V gene is TRBV7-2, the J gene TRBJ1-2; 8 bases line up with TRBD1. The germline V gene has CDR1 SGHTA and CDR2 FQGNSA. This CDR3 region has 14 residues. The V segment lost 5 bases and the J segment 8 bases; nucleotides outside the gene matches: 10. The CDR3 is CASSTATGEVGYTF. The DNA of the CDR3 is TGTGCCAGCAGCACAGCGACAGGGGAGGTGGGCTACACCTTC.

This clonotype has more than one count but fewer than ten. This sequence joins TRBV12-3 or TRBV12-4 and TRBJ2-1, with D possibly matching TRBD2 (6 bases). This CDR3 has 14 residues. Trimming removed 5 bases at V and 7 bases at J, with 15 bases between. The CDR3 loop reads CASSPGDFTNEQFF. DNA of the CDR3: TGTGCCAGCAGTCCTGGGGACTTTACAAATGAGCAGTTCTTC.